The 13 T cell receptor beta chains reported below all come from one sample, sequenced in a study of T cell repertoires in cytomegalovirus infection. TCRdb re-analysed the reads in MiXCR, keeping a single row per CDR3 protein. The sample carries 75,000 to 100,000 distinct CDR3 sequences, about 31% recorded once. What these receptors recognize is not known. Sample: CD8+ T cells from cultured PBMCs, taken from culture after CMV antigen stimulation. All receptors come from a human donor in good health (CMV status not recorded). Some clones in this sample may be carry-over from other donors' samples.

The V call is TRBV20-1, the J call TRBJ1-1; D is uncertain. CDR1 is DFQATT and CDR2 is SNEGSKA in the germline V gene (reference sequence). The V end lost 3 bases, the J end lost 0 bases, and 8 bases lay between the germline ends. The CDR3 has 13 residues. CDR3 sequence: CSARSGMNTEAFF. The CDR3, as DNA: TGCAGTGCTAGGTCTGGAATGAACACTGAAGCTTTCTTT.

The rearrangement uses TRBV7-2 and TRBJ2-3; possibly TRBD1 for D (6 bases). V lost 5 bases and J 1 base, leaving 10 bases between the germline ends. The CDR3 contains 14 residues. Germline-derived CDR1 and CDR2 are SGHTA and FQGNSA. CDR3 residues: CASSLRTGTDTQYF. In DNA, the CDR3 is TGTGCCAGCAGCCTTAGGACAGGCACAGATACGCAGTATTTT.

This clonotype was counted at least ten times. This chain joins TRBV7-2 and TRBJ2-7; D not certain. The CDR3 has 14 amino acids. CDR1 SGHTA and CDR2 FQGNSA come from the germline V gene. Deletions cut 4 bases from V and 3 bases from J, with 13 bases between. CDR3 bases: TGTGCCAGCAGCTCGGCCCTACCAAACTACGAGCAGTACTTC. Amino acids: CASSSALPNYEQYF.

This chain joins TRBV2 and TRBJ1-5, with TRBD1 as a possible D gene (5 bases). This CDR3 comprises 15 residues. CDR1 and CDR2 (germline): SNHLY, FYNNEI. V was clipped by 10 bases and J by 7 bases, with 23 bases between them. The CDR3 bases are TGTGCCACTCAACGGGGACGGTCCCCCAACCAGCCCCAGCATTTT. Protein: CATQRGRSPNQPQHF.

The gene calls are TRBV7-2 and TRBJ2-1, with a possible D match to TRBD1 (6 bases). The V gene lost 2 bases and the J gene lost 10 bases, with 15 bases spanning the gap. The CDR3 has 14 residues. Germline CDR1 reads SGHTA; CDR2 reads FQGNSA. The CDR3 sequence is CASSLRDTSREQFF. DNA for the CDR3: TGTGCCAGCAGCTTAAGGGACACAAGTAGGGAGCAGTTCTTC. The full variable domain, in which reference TRBV7-2 and TRBJ2-1 provide the parts outside the CDR3, is GAGVSQSPSNKVTEKGKDVELRCDPISGHTALYWYRQSLGQGLEFLIYFQGNSAPDKSGLPSDRFSAERTGGSVSTLTIQRTQQEDSAVYLCASSLRDTSREQFFGPGTRLTVL.

This clonotype was detected a few times. V and J are TRBV7-8 and TRBJ1-2; D perhaps matches TRBD1 (5 bases). From germline, CDR1 is SGHVS and CDR2 FQNEAQ. V dropped 1 base and J dropped 6 bases, with 9 bases sitting between them. This CDR3 region has 13 residues. The CDR3 DNA follows: TGTGCCAGCAGCTTAGGGGACTTAAATGGCTACACCTTC. Its protein is CASSLGDLNGYTF.

At least ten counts were recorded for this clonotype. The rearrangement uses TRBV20-1 and TRBJ2-5; possibly TRBD2 for D (5 bases). The V end was cut by 4 bases, the J end by 2 bases, with 14 bases between. CDR3 size: 14 residues. In germline, CDR1 is DFQATT, CDR2 SNEGSKA (reference sequence). This CDR3 is CSAIPDSQQETQYF. The CDR3 DNA sequence: TGCAGTGCTATCCCGGACTCACAGCAAGAGACCCAGTACTTC.

This chain uses TRBV6-6 with TRBJ1-6, with no clear D. V was pared by 6 bases and J by 7 bases, with 13 bases between. The V gene's germline CDR1 is MNHNY and CDR2 SVGAGI (reference sequence). The CDR3 has 14 amino acids. The CDR3 loop reads CASRFDEFNSPLHF. The CDR3 DNA reads as TGTGCCAGCAGGTTTGATGAGTTCAATTCACCCCTCCACTTT.

V gene TRBV7-9 combines with J gene TRBJ1-5; TRBD1 aligns across 7 bases. V shed 5 bases, J shed 11 bases, and the junction held 9 bases outside the gene matches. This CDR3 has 13 residues. Per the germline V gene, CDR1 is SEHNR and CDR2 is FQNEAQ (reference sequence). CDR3 DNA: TGTGCCAGCAGCCCGGGAGAGGACAGGACCCAGCATTTT. Its protein product is CASSPGEDRTQHF. The complete variable domain, with remaining parts taken from reference TRBV7-9 and TRBJ1-5, reads DTGVSQNPRHKITKRGQNVTFRCDPISEHNRLYWYRQTLGQGPEFLTYFQNEAQLEKSRLLSDRFSAERPKGSFSTLEIQRTEQGDSAMYLCASSPGEDRTQHFGDGTRLSIL.

A few counts support this clonotype. The chain couples TRBV5-1 to TRBJ2-5; D might be TRBD1 (6 bases). The V and J ends lost 2 bases and 3 bases respectively, with 11 bases between them. CDR1 is SGHRS and CDR2 is YFSETQ in the germline V gene. This CDR3 is 14 amino acids long. The CDR3 spells CASSFRGPEETQYF. Here the CDR3 DNA reads TGCGCCAGCAGCTTCAGGGGACCTGAAGAGACCCAGTACTTC.

As concerns this clonotype: Being one base from a much bigger clone, this may be a read error. This chain joins TRBV12-3 or TRBV12-4 and TRBJ2-3, with 10 bases fitting TRBD2. The CDR3 extends over 14 amino acids. The CDR3 nucleotides read TGTGCCAGCAGACCTAGCGGGGGCACAGATGCGCAGTATTTT. The encoded protein is CASRPSGGTDAQYF.

This clonotype was picked up a small number of times. The rearrangement links TRBV24-1 to TRBJ2-1; TRBD2 is a possible D gene (6 bases). Trimming took 6 bases from V and 7 from J, leaving 24 bases between them. CDR3 length: 17 residues. Germline CDR1 and CDR2: KGHDR and SFDVKD. In nucleotides, the CDR3 is TGTGCCACCAGTCCCCCGGGACTCCCCCCCTTTGGTAATGAGCAGTTCTTC. This codes for CATSPPGLPPFGNEQFF.

V and J are TRBV7-9 and TRBJ2-3, with D perhaps matching TRBD1 (6 bases). Germline loops: CDR1 SEHNR, CDR2 FQNEAQ (reference sequence). Trimming removed 8 bases at V and 5 bases at J, with 14 bases between. This CDR3 comprises 13 residues. CDR3 region: CASGWGPGDTQYF. The CDR3 coding sequence is TGTGCCAGCGGTTGGGGGCCGGGAGATACGCAGTATTTT.